This T cell receptor beta chain appears in the sequencing data of a study of tumor-infiltrating lymphocytes in oesophageal squamous cell carcinoma. One entry per CDR3 protein results from TCRdb running MiXCR on the PCR reads. The table has more than 10,000 distinct CDR3 sequences, 51% seen once. Looked up from germline, CDR1 is SGHTA and CDR2 is FQGNSA. This CDR3 comprises 12 residues. V lost 1 base, J lost 8 bases, and 6 bases lay in between. This sequence was found in a female donor with esophageal squamous cell carcinoma. This sequence joins TRBV7-2 and TRBJ2-1; no definite D call. Sequenced: blood. DNA of the CDR3: TGTGCCAGCAGCTTAGTATCGGATGAGCAGTTCTTC. Residues: CASSLVSDEQFF.